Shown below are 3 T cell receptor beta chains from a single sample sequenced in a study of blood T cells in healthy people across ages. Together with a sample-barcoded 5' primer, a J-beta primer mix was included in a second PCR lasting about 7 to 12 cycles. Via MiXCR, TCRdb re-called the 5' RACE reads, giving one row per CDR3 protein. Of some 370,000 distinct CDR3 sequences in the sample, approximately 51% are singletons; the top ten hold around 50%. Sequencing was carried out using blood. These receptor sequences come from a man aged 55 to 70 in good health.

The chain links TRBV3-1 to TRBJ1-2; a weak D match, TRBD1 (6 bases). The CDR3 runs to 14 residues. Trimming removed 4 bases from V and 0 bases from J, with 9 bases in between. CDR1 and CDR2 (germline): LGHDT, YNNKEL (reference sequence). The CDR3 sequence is CASSLRTANYGYTF. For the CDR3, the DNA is TGTGCCAGCAGCCTCCGGACAGCTAACTATGGCTACACCTTC.

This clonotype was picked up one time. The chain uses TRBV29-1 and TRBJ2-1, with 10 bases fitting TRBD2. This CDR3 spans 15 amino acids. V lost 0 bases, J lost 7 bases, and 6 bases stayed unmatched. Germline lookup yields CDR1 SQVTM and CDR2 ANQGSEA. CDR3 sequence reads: CSVEDLAGGANEQFF. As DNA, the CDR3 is TGCAGCGTTGAAGATTTAGCGGGGGGAGCAAATGAGCAGTTCTTC.

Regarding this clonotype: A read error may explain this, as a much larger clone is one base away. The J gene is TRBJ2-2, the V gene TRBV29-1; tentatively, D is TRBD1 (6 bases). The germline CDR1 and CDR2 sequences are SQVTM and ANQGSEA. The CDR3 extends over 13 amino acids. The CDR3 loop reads CGVGGHGTGELFF. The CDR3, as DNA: TGCGGCGTTGGGGGACATGGAACCGGGGAGCTGTTTTTT.